This TCR beta chain was sequenced for a study of cytomegalovirus exposure and HLA in healthy donors. Across the study: Early release data held around 80 million unique TCRs from HLA-typed donors.

Whole-study findings and limits: When analyzed later, the rates of TCR association showed variation by HLA locus, with DRB1 the most and HLA-C the fewest. Sequencing likely generated an artifact that appeared as a cluster of highly shared sequence variants. In a later analysis, TCR beta V- and J-gene trimming was associated with a missense DCLRE1C variant.

13 Jbeta primers and 60 Vbeta primers were used for the PCR. Sequencing was performed with immunoSEQ multiplex PCR; in TCRdb, only in-frame clones are kept and a portion is missing. This sample carries more than 95,000 clones, 83% of them seen once, and the ten largest clones take more than 3.5%. Note on this clone: The target antigen is unknown.

The sequence derives from a woman between 40 and 55 years old in good health and CMV-seropositive. Sequences were obtained from PBMCs.

Here the CDR3 reads CASSLDRATNEKLFF. CDR3 DNA: TGCGCCAGCAGCTTGGATCGCGCGACTAATGAAAAACTGTTTTTT. The rearrangement uses TRBV5-1 and TRBJ1-4; D remains unclear. V was cut by 0 bases and J by 2 bases, with 8 bases left in between. The CDR3 has 15 residues. Germline CDR1 is SGHRS and CDR2 is YFSETQ.